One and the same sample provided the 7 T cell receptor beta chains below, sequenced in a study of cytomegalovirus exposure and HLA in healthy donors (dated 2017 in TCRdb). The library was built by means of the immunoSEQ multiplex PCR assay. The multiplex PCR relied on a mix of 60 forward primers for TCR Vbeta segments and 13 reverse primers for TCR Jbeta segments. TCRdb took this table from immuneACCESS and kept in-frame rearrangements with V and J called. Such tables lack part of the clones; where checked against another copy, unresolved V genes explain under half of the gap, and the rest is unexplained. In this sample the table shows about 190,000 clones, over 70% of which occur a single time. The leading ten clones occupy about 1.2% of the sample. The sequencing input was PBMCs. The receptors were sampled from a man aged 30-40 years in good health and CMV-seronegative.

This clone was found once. The CDR3 sequence: CASSPGGQGNEKLFF. The CDR3 nucleotides read TGCGCCAGCAGCCCGGGGGGACAGGGAAATGAAAAACTGTTTTTT. The rearrangement uses TRBV5-1 and TRBJ1-4; 9 nucleotides line up with TRBD1. The CDR3 spans 15 residues. Trimming took 4 bases from V and 5 from J; bases not matched to a gene: 6. From germline, CDR1 is SGHRS and CDR2 YFSETQ.

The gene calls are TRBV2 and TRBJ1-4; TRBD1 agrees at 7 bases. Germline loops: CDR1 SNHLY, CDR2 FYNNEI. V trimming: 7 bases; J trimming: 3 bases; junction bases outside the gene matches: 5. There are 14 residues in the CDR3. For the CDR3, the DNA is TGTGCCAGCAAACAGGGGCTGCCTAATGAAAAACTGTTTTTT. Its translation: CASKQGLPNEKLFF. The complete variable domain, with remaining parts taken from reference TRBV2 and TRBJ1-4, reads EPEVTQTPSHQVTQMGQEVILRCVPISNHLYFYWYRQILGQKVEFLVSFYNNEISEKSEIFDDQFSVERPDGSNFTLKIRSTKLEDSAMYFCASKQGLPNEKLFFGSGTQLSVL.

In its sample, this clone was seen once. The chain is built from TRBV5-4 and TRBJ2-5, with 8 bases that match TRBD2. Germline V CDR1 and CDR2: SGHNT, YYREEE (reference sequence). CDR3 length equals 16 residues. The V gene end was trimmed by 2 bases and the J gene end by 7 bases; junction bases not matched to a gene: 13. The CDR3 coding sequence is TGTGCCAGCAGCTTTTCGCCTGTCGGGGGGGCGGTGACCCAGTACTTC. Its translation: CASSFSPVGGAVTQYF.

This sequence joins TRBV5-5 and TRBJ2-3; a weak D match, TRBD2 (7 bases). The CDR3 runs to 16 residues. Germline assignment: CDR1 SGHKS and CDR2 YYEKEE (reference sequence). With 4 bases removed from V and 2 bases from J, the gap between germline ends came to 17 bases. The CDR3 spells CASSQIRGGHTDTQYF. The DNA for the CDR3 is TGTGCCAGCAGCCAAATCCGCGGGGGCCACACAGATACGCAGTATTTT.

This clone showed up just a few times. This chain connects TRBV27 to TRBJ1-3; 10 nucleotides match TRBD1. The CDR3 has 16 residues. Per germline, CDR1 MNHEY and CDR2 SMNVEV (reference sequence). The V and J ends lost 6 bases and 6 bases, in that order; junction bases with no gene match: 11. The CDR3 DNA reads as TGTGCCAGCAGCCCAAGGGGACAGGGGTCAGTAAACACCATATATTTT. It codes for CASSPRGQGSVNTIYF.

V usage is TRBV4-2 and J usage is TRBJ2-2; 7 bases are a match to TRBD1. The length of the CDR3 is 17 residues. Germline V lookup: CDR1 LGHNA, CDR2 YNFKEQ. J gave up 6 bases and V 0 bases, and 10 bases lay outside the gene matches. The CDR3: CASSQDGAQGVAGELFF. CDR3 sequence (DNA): TGTGCCAGCAGCCAAGATGGTGCCCAGGGGGTTGCCGGGGAGCTGTTTTTT.

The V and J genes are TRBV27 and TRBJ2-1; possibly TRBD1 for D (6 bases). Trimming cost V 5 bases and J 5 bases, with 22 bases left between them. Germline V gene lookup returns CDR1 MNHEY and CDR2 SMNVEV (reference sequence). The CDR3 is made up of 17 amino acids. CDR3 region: CASSTQAGTPKDNEQFF. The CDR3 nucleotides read TGTGCCAGCAGTACCCAAGCCGGGACACCCAAGGACAATGAGCAGTTCTTC.